The clone carrying this T cell receptor (beta chain) was counted only a few times. The antigen is undetermined. Genomic DNA constituted the template upon which TCR beta VDJ and CDR3 profiling was performed. TCRdb called the reads again in MiXCR, with one record for every CDR3 protein. Among 250,000 to 350,000 distinct CDR3 sequences listed, approximately 57% were seen once. In germline, CDR1 is MNHEY, CDR2 SMNVEV (reference sequence). Trimming removed 2 bases from V and 4 bases from J, with 11 bases in between. This CDR3 has 15 amino acids. These data are taken from a study of CD8+CD57+ T cells in acquired aplastic anemia. Overall study context: CD4+ and CD8+ cells, once sorted, gave DNA averaging around 3.2 ug.

Study conclusions and caveats: Both patients and controls carried the same twenty-nine CD8+ CDR3 sequences. Any difference that existed in CD8+ Simpson's diversity between patients and controls was not significant.

Before being chosen for sequencing, patients had shown CD8+CD57+ cell expansion by flow cytometry. Sequences were obtained from sorted CD4+, CD8+, or CD8+CD57+ T cells (not recorded which) from PBMCs. This chain joins TRBV27 and TRBJ2-2; D is unclear. This sequence originates from a human donor with aplastic anemia. The CDR3 here is CASSLGLGFTGELFF. CDR3 DNA sequence: TGTGCCAGCAGTTTAGGTCTCGGATTCACCGGGGAGCTGTTTTTT.